This T cell receptor beta chain was sequenced in a study of blood T cell repertoires in COVID-19. Study summary: The study drew acute and convalescent COVID-19 samples from the United States, Italy and Spain. T cells, B-cell-depleted T cells, or PBMCs supplied cDNA or gDNA.

Between the trimmed V and J ends, which lost 7 bases and 4 bases, there was a span of 16 bases. This CDR3 is 13 amino acids long. Germline CDR1 reads SQVTM; CDR2 reads ANQGSEA. Original handling: Amplification from reference gene primers served as the basis for estimated nucleated cell counts. Sequencing used immunoSEQ multiplex PCR; TCRdb keeps in-frame clones, though not all of them. V, J and clone size derive from that table, while D and trimming were established from the DNA sequence. The sample shows 45,000 to 55,000 clones, 89% of them seen only once. The sample consisted of peripheral blood. The rearrangement uses TRBV29-1 and TRBJ1-2; perhaps TRBD1 as D (6 bases). This sequence was found in a human donor in a cohort sampled during active COVID-19. The CDR3 loop is CSAWKGQSYGYTF. CDR3 in DNA: TGCAGCGCCTGGAAGGGACAAAGCTATGGCTACACCTTC. The variable domain in full, completed from reference TRBV29-1 and TRBJ1-2, reads SAVISQKPSRDICQRGTSLTIQCQVDSQVTMMFWYRQQPGQSLTLIATANQGSEATYESGFVIDKFPISRPNLTFSTLTVSNMSPEDSSIYLCSAWKGQSYGYTFGSGTRLTVV.